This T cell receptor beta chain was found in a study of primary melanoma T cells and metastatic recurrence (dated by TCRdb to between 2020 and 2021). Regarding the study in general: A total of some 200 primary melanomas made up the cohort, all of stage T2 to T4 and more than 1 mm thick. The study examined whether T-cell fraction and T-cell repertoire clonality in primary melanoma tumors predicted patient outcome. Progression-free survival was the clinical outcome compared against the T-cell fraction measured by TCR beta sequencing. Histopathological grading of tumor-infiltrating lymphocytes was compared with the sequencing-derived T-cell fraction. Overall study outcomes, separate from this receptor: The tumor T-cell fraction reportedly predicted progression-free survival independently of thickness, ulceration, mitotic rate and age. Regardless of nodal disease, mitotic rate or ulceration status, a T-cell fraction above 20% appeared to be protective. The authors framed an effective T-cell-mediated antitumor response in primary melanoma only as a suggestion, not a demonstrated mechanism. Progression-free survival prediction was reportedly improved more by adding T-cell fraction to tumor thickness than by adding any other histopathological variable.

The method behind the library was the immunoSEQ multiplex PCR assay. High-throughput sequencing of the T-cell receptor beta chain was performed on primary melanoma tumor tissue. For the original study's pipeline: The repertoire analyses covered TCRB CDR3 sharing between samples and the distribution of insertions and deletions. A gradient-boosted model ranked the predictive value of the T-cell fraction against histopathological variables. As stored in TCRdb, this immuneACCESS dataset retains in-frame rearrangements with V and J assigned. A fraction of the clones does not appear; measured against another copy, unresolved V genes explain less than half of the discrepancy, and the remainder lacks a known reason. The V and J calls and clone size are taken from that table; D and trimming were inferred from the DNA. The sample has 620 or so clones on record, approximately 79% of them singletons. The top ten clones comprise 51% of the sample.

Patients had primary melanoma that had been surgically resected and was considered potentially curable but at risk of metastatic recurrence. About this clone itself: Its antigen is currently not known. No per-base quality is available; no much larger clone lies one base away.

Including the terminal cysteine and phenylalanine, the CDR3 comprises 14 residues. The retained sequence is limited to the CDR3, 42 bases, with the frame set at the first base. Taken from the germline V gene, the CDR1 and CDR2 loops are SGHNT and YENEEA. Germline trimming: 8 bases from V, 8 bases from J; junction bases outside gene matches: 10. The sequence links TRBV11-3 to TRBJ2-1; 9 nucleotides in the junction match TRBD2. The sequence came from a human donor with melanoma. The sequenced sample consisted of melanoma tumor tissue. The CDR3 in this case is CASVWGSGSDEQFF. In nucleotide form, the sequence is TGTGCCAGCGTGTGGGGTAGCGGGAGTGATGAGCAGTTCTTC.